This is a list of T cell receptor beta chains from one sample in a study of beta chain features in type 1 diabetes. Clones were read by immunoSEQ multiplex PCR, and TCRdb kept only the in-frame ones, dropping some. The data show 120,000 to 150,000 clones, 40% to 60% seen once. The material sequenced was Tregs from blood. These receptors came from a man younger than 35 in good health. Both conserved end residues are part of each CDR3. Fields, in order: V gene, D gene, clone size, J gene, CDR3 DNA, CDR3 protein. A D gene is named only where the DNA matches it firmly. The listing skips clone size in some rows; elsewhere it reads once, few, many or a size class.

v_call: TRBV13
d_call: TRBD2
clone_size: -
j_call: TRBJ2-2
cdr3_nt: TGTGCCAGCAGCGCCTACGCGGGAGTCACCGGGGAGCTGTTTTTT
cdr3_aa: CASSAYAGVTGELFF

v_call: TRBV6-4
d_call: -
clone_size: few
j_call: TRBJ2-4
cdr3_nt: TGTGCCAGCAGTGAACGGGGTGGAAACATTCAGTACTTC
cdr3_aa: CASSERGGNIQYF

v_call: TRBV20-1
d_call: -
clone_size: few
j_call: TRBJ2-7
cdr3_nt: TGCAGTGCGGGGACAGCGGGCGAGCAGTACTTC
cdr3_aa: CSAGTAGEQYF

v_call: TRBV6-5
d_call: TRBD1
clone_size: few
j_call: TRBJ2-7
cdr3_nt: TGTGCCAGCAGCCTGACAGGGGTGAGGTACGACGAGCAGTACTTC
cdr3_aa: CASSLTGVRYDEQYF

v_call: TRBV10-3
d_call: -
clone_size: few
j_call: TRBJ2-2
cdr3_nt: TGTGCCATCAGTGAGCCCTCGGCGGAGGACACCGGGGAGCTGTTTTTT
cdr3_aa: CAISEPSAEDTGELFF

v_call: TRBV4-2
d_call: TRBD2
clone_size: -
j_call: TRBJ2-1
cdr3_nt: TGTGCCAGCAGCCCACGCAGCGGGATGGGTGGCAATGAGCAGTTCTTC
cdr3_aa: CASSPRSGMGGNEQFF

v_call: TRBV28
d_call: TRBD2
clone_size: few
j_call: TRBJ2-3
cdr3_nt: TGTGCCAGCAGGAGGACTAGCGGGAGTGTCGGGTATTTT
cdr3_aa: CASRRTSGSVGYF

v_call: TRBV9
d_call: -
clone_size: once
j_call: TRBJ2-7
cdr3_nt: TGTGCCAGCAGCCCCGGCGTCGGGGGCTACGAGCAGTACTTC
cdr3_aa: CASSPGVGGYEQYF

v_call: TRBV5-6
d_call: -
clone_size: -
j_call: TRBJ2-1
cdr3_nt: TGTGCCAGCAGCTTGAGGGGGGGAGGGGTACCTGAGCAGTTCTTC
cdr3_aa: CASSLRGGGVPEQFF

v_call: TRBV2
d_call: -
clone_size: -
j_call: TRBJ1-2
cdr3_nt: TGTGCCAGCAGTGGGGGCTCCTATGGCTACACCTTC
cdr3_aa: CASSGGSYGYTF

v_call: TRBV18
d_call: -
clone_size: few
j_call: TRBJ1-3
cdr3_nt: TGTGCCAGCTCACCATCCGTTTCTGGAAACACCATATATTTT
cdr3_aa: CASSPSVSGNTIYF

v_call: TRBV18
d_call: -
clone_size: -
j_call: TRBJ1-5
cdr3_nt: TGTGCCAGCTCCGGACAAACAAATCAGCCCCAGCATTTT
cdr3_aa: CASSGQTNQPQHF

v_call: TRBV2
d_call: -
clone_size: -
j_call: TRBJ2-2
cdr3_nt: TGTGCCAGCACGACAGTGGGGGCCGACACCGGGGAGCTGTTTTTT
cdr3_aa: CASTTVGADTGELFF

v_call: TRBV7-3
d_call: TRBD1
clone_size: -
j_call: TRBJ2-1
cdr3_nt: TGTGCCAGCAGCTCTGGGACAGGGGTGGGTGAGCAGTTCTTC
cdr3_aa: CASSSGTGVGEQFF

v_call: TRBV20-1
d_call: TRBD1
clone_size: -
j_call: TRBJ1-6
cdr3_nt: TGCAGTGCTGGGACAGGATCACCCCTCCACTTT
cdr3_aa: CSAGTGSPLHF

v_call: TRBV10-3
d_call: -
clone_size: few
j_call: TRBJ1-6
cdr3_nt: TGTGCCAGTCGTTGGCTAGACGGGTCACCCCTCCACTTT
cdr3_aa: CASRWLDGSPLHF

v_call: TRBV9
d_call: -
clone_size: few
j_call: TRBJ1-1
cdr3_nt: TGTGCCAGCAGCGTAGGAAGGGGCGGGGGTAGTAAAGCTTTCTTT
cdr3_aa: CASSVGRGGGSKAFF

v_call: TRBV2
d_call: -
clone_size: -
j_call: TRBJ2-6
cdr3_nt: TGTGCCAGCAGTGAATCTGGGAGCTCTGGGGCCAACGTCCTGACTTTC
cdr3_aa: CASSESGSSGANVLTF

v_call: TRBV19
d_call: TRBD1
clone_size: few
j_call: TRBJ1-1
cdr3_nt: TGTGCCAGTAATGACAGGGATGCGACTGAAGCTTTCTTT
cdr3_aa: CASNDRDATEAFF

v_call: TRBV7-9
d_call: TRBD2
clone_size: -
j_call: TRBJ2-5
cdr3_nt: TGTGCCAGCAGCTCGGGGGGGAGACACGAAGAGACCCAGTACTTC
cdr3_aa: CASSSGGRHEETQYF

v_call: TRBV10-3
d_call: -
clone_size: -
j_call: TRBJ1-1
cdr3_nt: TGTGCCATCTCAAGGGGAACGAACACTGAAGCTTTCTTT
cdr3_aa: CAISRGTNTEAFF

v_call: TRBV5-6
d_call: -
clone_size: few
j_call: TRBJ2-7
cdr3_nt: TGTGCCAGCAGCCTTGGGCCCACCTACGAGCAGTACTTC
cdr3_aa: CASSLGPTYEQYF

v_call: TRBV10-3
d_call: TRBD2
clone_size: few
j_call: TRBJ2-3
cdr3_nt: TGTGCCATCAGCGACCGGGGAGGGTCAGATACGCAGTATTTT
cdr3_aa: CAISDRGGSDTQYF

v_call: TRBV7-2
d_call: -
clone_size: -
j_call: TRBJ1-2
cdr3_nt: TGTGCCAGCAGCTCCGGGATTGGAGGCTATGGCTACACCTTC
cdr3_aa: CASSSGIGGYGYTF

v_call: TRBV4-1
d_call: -
clone_size: -
j_call: TRBJ2-3
cdr3_nt: TGCGCCAGCAGCCAAGATAGGACTGAAACAGATACGCAGTATTTT
cdr3_aa: CASSQDRTETDTQYF

v_call: TRBV11-2
d_call: -
clone_size: -
j_call: TRBJ1-5
cdr3_nt: TGTGCCAGCAGCTTAACTCGGAGCAATCAGCCCCAGCATTTT
cdr3_aa: CASSLTRSNQPQHF

v_call: TRBV18
d_call: TRBD1
clone_size: -
j_call: TRBJ2-7
cdr3_nt: TGTGCCAGCTCACCAAGGACAGGGGACGAGCAGTACTTC
cdr3_aa: CASSPRTGDEQYF

v_call: TRBV6-6
d_call: TRBD1
clone_size: few
j_call: TRBJ2-7
cdr3_nt: TGTGCCAGCAGTTCTGGGGACAGGGGGCGCGAGCAGTACTTC
cdr3_aa: CASSSGDRGREQYF

v_call: TRBV2
d_call: TRBD1
clone_size: -
j_call: TRBJ1-5
cdr3_nt: TGTGCCAGCGCCCTAGGGACAGGGGGCGGTCAGCCCCAGCATTTT
cdr3_aa: CASALGTGGGQPQHF

v_call: TRBV5-1
d_call: -
clone_size: once
j_call: TRBJ2-7
cdr3_nt: TGCGCCAGCAGCTTGTGGTCTGGAGGGGCCGCCCCCTACGAGCAGTACTTC
cdr3_aa: CASSLWSGGAAPYEQYF

v_call: TRBV5-1
d_call: -
clone_size: -
j_call: TRBJ2-1
cdr3_nt: TGCGCCAGCAGCTTGGTCTTCCAGAGACTAGGCTCCTACAATGAGCAGTTCTTC
cdr3_aa: CASSLVFQRLGSYNEQFF

v_call: TRBV29-1
d_call: -
clone_size: -
j_call: TRBJ2-5
cdr3_nt: TGCAGCGTTGACAGGACAGGAGGGGAGACCCAGTACTTC
cdr3_aa: CSVDRTGGETQYF

v_call: TRBV5-1
d_call: -
clone_size: -
j_call: TRBJ2-2
cdr3_nt: TGCGCCAGCAGCTCGGCGGGGACGAGCACCGGGGAGCTGTTTTTT
cdr3_aa: CASSSAGTSTGELFF

v_call: TRBV29-1
d_call: -
clone_size: few
j_call: TRBJ1-5
cdr3_nt: TGCAGCGTCGCTACTGGTTATAGCAATCAGCCCCAGCATTTT
cdr3_aa: CSVATGYSNQPQHF

v_call: TRBV5-1
d_call: -
clone_size: -
j_call: TRBJ1-5
cdr3_nt: TGCGCCAGCAGCTTGGGGGACAACAATCAGCCCCAGCATTTT
cdr3_aa: CASSLGDNNQPQHF

v_call: TRBV7-9
d_call: -
clone_size: few
j_call: TRBJ2-1
cdr3_nt: TGTGCCAGCAGCCTTAGGGGCCCCTACAATGAGCAGTTCTTC
cdr3_aa: CASSLRGPYNEQFF

v_call: TRBV6-5
d_call: -
clone_size: -
j_call: TRBJ1-5
cdr3_nt: TGTGCCAGCTCAACTGGGCGCAATCAGCCCCAGCATTTT
cdr3_aa: CASSTGRNQPQHF

v_call: TRBV2
d_call: TRBD2
clone_size: -
j_call: TRBJ2-7
cdr3_nt: TGTGCCAGCAGACCGGGACTAGCGGGAATTAGAGGGTACGAGCAGTACTTC
cdr3_aa: CASRPGLAGIRGYEQYF

v_call: TRBV28
d_call: TRBD1
clone_size: -
j_call: TRBJ2-7
cdr3_nt: TGTGCCAGCAGATTAACAGGGGGCGGGTACGAGCAGTACTTC
cdr3_aa: CASRLTGGGYEQYF

v_call: TRBV5-1
d_call: -
clone_size: few
j_call: TRBJ2-2
cdr3_nt: TGCGCCAGCAGCTTGGGACTCGACACCGGGGAGCTGTTTTTT
cdr3_aa: CASSLGLDTGELFF

v_call: TRBV29-1
d_call: -
clone_size: few
j_call: TRBJ1-2
cdr3_nt: TGCAGCTCTCGGGGGGTTGCTAACTATGGCTACACCTTC
cdr3_aa: CSSRGVANYGYTF

v_call: TRBV10-3
d_call: -
clone_size: -
j_call: TRBJ2-3
cdr3_nt: TGTGCCATCAGTATGGTGGGTACTGGAGCAGATACGCAGTATTTT
cdr3_aa: CAISMVGTGADTQYF

v_call: TRBV7-2
d_call: TRBD2
clone_size: -
j_call: TRBJ2-1
cdr3_nt: TGTGCCAGCAGCAGCCAACTAGCGGTGGAGCAGTTCTTC
cdr3_aa: CASSSQLAVEQFF

v_call: TRBV11-1
d_call: TRBD1
clone_size: -
j_call: TRBJ2-1
cdr3_nt: TGTGCCAGCAGCCCAGGGGGGACAGGGGACAATGAGCAGTTCTTC
cdr3_aa: CASSPGGTGDNEQFF

v_call: TRBV27
d_call: -
clone_size: -
j_call: TRBJ1-1
cdr3_nt: TGTGCCAGCAGTTTACGGGGGGAGGCTTTCTTT
cdr3_aa: CASSLRGEAFF